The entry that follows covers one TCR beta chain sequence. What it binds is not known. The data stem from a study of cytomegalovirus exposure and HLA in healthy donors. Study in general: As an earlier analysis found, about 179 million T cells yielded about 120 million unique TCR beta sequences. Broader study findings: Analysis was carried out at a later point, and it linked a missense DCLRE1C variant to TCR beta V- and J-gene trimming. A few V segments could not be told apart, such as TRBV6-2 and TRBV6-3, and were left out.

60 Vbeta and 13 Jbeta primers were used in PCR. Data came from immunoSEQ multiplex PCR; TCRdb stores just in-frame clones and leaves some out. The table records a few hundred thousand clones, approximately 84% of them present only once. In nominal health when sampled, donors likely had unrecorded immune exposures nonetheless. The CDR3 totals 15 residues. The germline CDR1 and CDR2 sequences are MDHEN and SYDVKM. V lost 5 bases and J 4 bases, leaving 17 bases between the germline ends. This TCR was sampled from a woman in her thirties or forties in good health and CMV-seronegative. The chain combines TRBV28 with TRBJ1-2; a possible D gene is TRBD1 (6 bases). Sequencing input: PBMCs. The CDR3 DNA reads TGTGCCAGCAGTGAACTGGGGGCCACTCTCTATGGCTACACCTTC. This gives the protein CASSELGATLYGYTF.